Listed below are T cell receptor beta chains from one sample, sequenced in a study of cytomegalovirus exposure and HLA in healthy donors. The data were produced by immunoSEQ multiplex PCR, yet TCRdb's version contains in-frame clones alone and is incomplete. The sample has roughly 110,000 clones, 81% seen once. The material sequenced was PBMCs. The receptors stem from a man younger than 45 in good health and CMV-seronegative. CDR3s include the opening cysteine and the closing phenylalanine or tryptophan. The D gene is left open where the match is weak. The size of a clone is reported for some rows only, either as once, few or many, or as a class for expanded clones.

cdr3_aa: CAWERDSYNEQFF; cdr3_nt: TGTGCCTGGGAAAGGGACAGTTACAATGAGCAGTTCTTC; j_call: TRBJ2-1; d_call: TRBD1; v_call: TRBV30; clone_size: NA
cdr3_aa: CASSTGQGDQPQHF; cdr3_nt: TGTGCCAGCAGCACCGGACAGGGGGATCAGCCCCAGCATTTT; j_call: TRBJ1-5; d_call: TRBD1; v_call: TRBV5-6; clone_size: NA
cdr3_aa: CASSTPTGDYGYTF; cdr3_nt: TGTGCCAGTAGTACCCCCACAGGGGACTATGGCTACACCTTC; j_call: TRBJ1-2; d_call: TRBD1; v_call: TRBV19; clone_size: NA
cdr3_aa: CASSPTGFTEAFF; cdr3_nt: TGTGCCAGCTCACCAACAGGGTTTACTGAAGCTTTCTTT; j_call: TRBJ1-1; d_call: NA; v_call: TRBV18; clone_size: NA
cdr3_aa: CASSQRGGNTIYF; cdr3_nt: TGCGCCAGCAGCCAACGAGGTGGAAACACCATATATTTT; j_call: TRBJ1-3; d_call: NA; v_call: TRBV4-1; clone_size: NA
cdr3_aa: CASSLDGVVPEEQYF; cdr3_nt: TGCGCCAGCAGCCTGGACGGGGTGGTGCCGGAAGAGCAGTACTTC; j_call: TRBJ2-7; d_call: NA; v_call: TRBV5-1; clone_size: NA
cdr3_aa: CASSQSRRGEEGYTF; cdr3_nt: TGCGCCAGCAGCCAAAGTAGGCGAGGGGAGGAAGGCTACACCTTC; j_call: TRBJ1-2; d_call: NA; v_call: TRBV4-1; clone_size: NA
cdr3_aa: CASSLNAGTTPGNEQFF; cdr3_nt: TGTGCCAGCAGCTTAAATGCCGGGACTACCCCGGGCAATGAGCAGTTCTTC; j_call: TRBJ2-1; d_call: TRBD2; v_call: TRBV7-8; clone_size: NA
cdr3_aa: CASSYSRDQPQHF; cdr3_nt: TGTGCCAGCAGTTACTCGCGGGATCAGCCCCAGCATTTT; j_call: TRBJ1-5; d_call: NA; v_call: TRBV6-5; clone_size: NA
cdr3_aa: CASSITDLNTEAFF; cdr3_nt: TGTGCCAGCAGCATTACAGATCTGAACACTGAAGCTTTCTTT; j_call: TRBJ1-1; d_call: NA; v_call: TRBV2; clone_size: once
cdr3_aa: CASSERRGNSPLHF; cdr3_nt: TGTGCCAGCAGTGAAAGGCGGGGTAATTCACCCCTCCACTTT; j_call: TRBJ1-6; d_call: NA; v_call: TRBV2; clone_size: NA
cdr3_aa: CASITGQGGAGELFF; cdr3_nt: TGTGCCAGCATCACCGGACAGGGCGGCGCCGGGGAGCTGTTTTTT; j_call: TRBJ2-2; d_call: TRBD1; v_call: TRBV6-6; clone_size: few
cdr3_aa: CASSLGPGGYTF; cdr3_nt: TGTGCCAGCAGTTTGGGCCCGGGGGGGTACACCTTC; j_call: TRBJ1-2; d_call: NA; v_call: TRBV5-6; clone_size: NA
cdr3_aa: CSAAYFGYTF; cdr3_nt: TGCAGTGCTGCCTATTTCGGCTACACCTTC; j_call: TRBJ1-2; d_call: NA; v_call: TRBV20-1; clone_size: NA
cdr3_aa: CSAADRAAFF; cdr3_nt: TGCAGCGCTGCGGACAGGGCGGCTTTCTTT; j_call: TRBJ1-1; d_call: TRBD1; v_call: TRBV29-1; clone_size: once
cdr3_aa: CASSLSGTSGNEQFF; cdr3_nt: TGCGCCAGCAGCCTCTCCGGGACTAGCGGTAATGAGCAGTTCTTC; j_call: TRBJ2-1; d_call: TRBD2; v_call: TRBV5-1; clone_size: NA
cdr3_aa: CASSVSRGWDEQFF; cdr3_nt: TGTGCCAGCAGCGTCTCCCGGGGTTGGGATGAGCAGTTCTTC; j_call: TRBJ2-1; d_call: NA; v_call: TRBV14; clone_size: NA
cdr3_aa: CASSPTGDYGYTF; cdr3_nt: TGTGCCAGCAGCCCGACAGGGGACTATGGCTACACCTTC; j_call: TRBJ1-2; d_call: TRBD1; v_call: TRBV7-9; clone_size: NA
cdr3_aa: CAWAGQSNSPLHF; cdr3_nt: TGTGCCTGGGCGGGTCAGAGCAATTCACCCCTCCACTTT; j_call: TRBJ1-6; d_call: NA; v_call: TRBV30; clone_size: NA
cdr3_aa: CASSSTGGYEQYF; cdr3_nt: TGTGCCAGCAGCTCGACAGGGGGCTACGAGCAGTACTTC; j_call: TRBJ2-7; d_call: TRBD1; v_call: TRBV7-9; clone_size: NA
cdr3_aa: CASSIQGAAQPQHF; cdr3_nt: TGTGCCAGCAGTATTCAGGGGGCAGCTCAGCCCCAGCATTTT; j_call: TRBJ1-5; d_call: TRBD1; v_call: TRBV27; clone_size: NA
cdr3_aa: CASSEAHRVVDEQFF; cdr3_nt: TGTGCCAGCAGTGAAGCGCACAGGGTGGTTGATGAGCAGTTCTTC; j_call: TRBJ2-1; d_call: NA; v_call: TRBV6-1; clone_size: few
cdr3_aa: CASSRGTGDGVPLHF; cdr3_nt: TGTGCCAGCTCACGGGGGACAGGGGATGGAGTTCCCCTCCACTTT; j_call: TRBJ1-6; d_call: TRBD1; v_call: TRBV18; clone_size: NA
cdr3_aa: CASSRRQGETQYF; cdr3_nt: TGTGCCAGCAGCCGTCGGCAGGGAGAGACCCAGTACTTC; j_call: TRBJ2-5; d_call: NA; v_call: TRBV9; clone_size: NA
cdr3_aa: CASSLGGGTGRNRQETQYF; cdr3_nt: TGCGCCAGCAGCCTCGGGGGAGGGACAGGGAGGAATCGGCAAGAGACCCAGTACTTC; j_call: TRBJ2-5; d_call: TRBD1; v_call: TRBV5-1; clone_size: NA
cdr3_aa: CASSMPGSGSYEQYF; cdr3_nt: TGTGCCAGCAGTATGCCGGGGAGCGGGTCCTACGAGCAGTACTTC; j_call: TRBJ2-7; d_call: NA; v_call: TRBV6-5; clone_size: NA
cdr3_aa: CASSTTTGAGNTIYF; cdr3_nt: TGCGCCAGCAGCACCACTACAGGGGCTGGAAACACCATATATTTT; j_call: TRBJ1-3; d_call: TRBD1; v_call: TRBV5-1; clone_size: NA
cdr3_aa: CASSSRQSAQFF; cdr3_nt: TGTGCCAGCAGCTCTAGGCAGTCAGCGCAGTTCTTC; j_call: TRBJ2-1; d_call: NA; v_call: TRBV11-3; clone_size: few
cdr3_aa: CATHLQGREGGGYTF; cdr3_nt: TGTGCCACCCACCTCCAGGGAAGGGAAGGTGGCGGCTACACCTTC; j_call: TRBJ1-2; d_call: NA; v_call: TRBV15; clone_size: NA
cdr3_aa: CASSQSGTSGGTSPDTQYF; cdr3_nt: TGCGCCAGCAGCCAATCCGGGACTAGCGGGGGAACTTCCCCAGATACGCAGTATTTT; j_call: TRBJ2-3; d_call: TRBD2; v_call: TRBV5-1; clone_size: NA
cdr3_aa: CASSTAGTGNQPQHF; cdr3_nt: TGTGCCAGTAGTACCGCCGGGACAGGCAATCAGCCCCAGCATTTT; j_call: TRBJ1-5; d_call: TRBD1; v_call: TRBV19; clone_size: NA
cdr3_aa: CASSALLADTQYF; cdr3_nt: TGTGCCAGCAGTGCCCTGTTAGCAGATACGCAGTATTTT; j_call: TRBJ2-3; d_call: NA; v_call: TRBV6-1; clone_size: NA
cdr3_aa: CASSNLREQYF; cdr3_nt: TGTGCCAGCAGCAATTTGCGGGAGCAGTACTTC; j_call: TRBJ2-7; d_call: NA; v_call: TRBV11-2; clone_size: NA
cdr3_aa: CASRLTGEAEQYF; cdr3_nt: TGTGCCAGCCGTTTGACAGGTGAGGCCGAGCAGTACTTC; j_call: TRBJ2-7; d_call: NA; v_call: TRBV19; clone_size: NA
cdr3_aa: CASSLGMGDTEAFF; cdr3_nt: TGTGCCAGCAGCCTAGGTATGGGAGACACTGAAGCTTTCTTT; j_call: TRBJ1-1; d_call: NA; v_call: TRBV7-6; clone_size: few
cdr3_aa: CAWGIDSNYGYTF; cdr3_nt: TGTGCCTGGGGGATCGACAGCAACTATGGCTACACCTTC; j_call: TRBJ1-2; d_call: NA; v_call: TRBV30; clone_size: once